Listed below are T cell receptor beta chains from one sample, sequenced in a study of PD-1 blockade in classical Hodgkin lymphoma. Assay: immunoSEQ multiplex PCR; the TCRdb copy retains only in-frame clones and omits some. In the table there are just under 40,000 clones, over 65% of which are singletons. The sequenced sample was peripheral blood mononuclear cells (PBMCs), obtained before the fourth cycle of nivolumab. The source of these receptors is a human donor with classical Hodgkin lymphoma. Each CDR3 is given with its conserved first and last residue. The D gene is left open where the match is weak. Expanded clones get a size class; other rows say once, few or many, or leave the size out.

V gene	J gene	clone size	D gene	CDR3 DNA	CDR3 protein
TRBV7-2	TRBJ2-6	.	.	TGTGCCAGCAGCCAGGAGTCTTCCTCTGGGGCCAACGTCCTGACTTTC	CASSQESSSGANVLTF
TRBV6-1	TRBJ1-1	.	.	TGTGCCAGCAGTGCAACGAGGGGTGGGATCCCTGAAGCTTTCTTT	CASSATRGGIPEAFF
TRBV28	TRBJ1-1	.	.	TGTGCCAGCAGTTTATCAGCCAGGAGAGATACTGAAGCTTTCTTT	CASSLSARRDTEAFF
TRBV7-9	TRBJ2-7	.	TRBD2	TGTGCCAGCAGCTCTAGGCTAGCGGGGCCTCCCTACGAGCAGTACTTC	CASSSRLAGPPYEQYF
TRBV7-9	TRBJ1-6	.	TRBD1	TGTGCCAGCAGCTGGGGACAGGGGACTTCACCCCTCCACTTT	CASSWGQGTSPLHF
TRBV7-9	TRBJ2-2	.	TRBD1	TGTGCCAGCAGCTCCCGGGACAGGGGCACCGGGGAGCTGTTTTTT	CASSSRDRGTGELFF
TRBV10-3	TRBJ1-2	.	TRBD1	TGTGCCATCAGTGAGTTCTATGGGACAGAGACTGGCTACACCTTC	CAISEFYGTETGYTF
TRBV4-3	TRBJ2-1	.	TRBD1	TGCGCCAGCGGACACAGGGGTACTGAGCAGTTCTTC	CASGHRGTEQFF
TRBV5-1	TRBJ1-2	.	.	TGCGCCAGCAGCTTGAACAGGGTAACGTTTGGCTACACCTTC	CASSLNRVTFGYTF
TRBV6-5	TRBJ2-2	.	TRBD1	TGTGCCAGCACCCGGACAGGGGTGGCCGGGGAGCTGTTTTTT	CASTRTGVAGELFF
TRBV10-3	TRBJ2-7	.	.	TGTGCCATCAGTGATCAGCGGGTCCCCTACGAGCAGTACTTC	CAISDQRVPYEQYF
TRBV19	TRBJ2-3	.	.	TGTGCCAGTAGTGCGACAGGCACAGATACGCAGTATTTT	CASSATGTDTQYF
TRBV5-8	TRBJ1-2	.	.	TGTGCCAGCAGCTTGTCAGGGGAAAACTATGGCTACACCTTC	CASSLSGENYGYTF
TRBV29-1	TRBJ1-2	.	TRBD1	TGCAGCGCGGGACAGGGATCTTTTGGCTACACCTTC	CSAGQGSFGYTF
TRBV14	TRBJ1-1	few	.	TGTGCCAGCAGCCAAGATTACTGGGCGTTCGGGATGAACACTGAAGCTTTCTTT	CASSQDYWAFGMNTEAFF
TRBV19	TRBJ1-5	.	TRBD1	TGTGCCAGTAGTCGGGACAGGGAATATCAGCCCCAGCATTTT	CASSRDREYQPQHF
TRBV2	TRBJ1-4	few	.	TGTGCCAGCAGTGAAATAGTAGGAGACGAAAAACTGTTTTTT	CASSEIVGDEKLFF
TRBV6-6	TRBJ2-7	.	TRBD1	TGTGCCAGCAGGCAACCGGGACAGGCGTACGAGCAGTACTTC	CASRQPGQAYEQYF
TRBV18	TRBJ1-5	.	TRBD1	TGTGCCAGCTCTTTGGACAGGGGGTTAGTAAGCAATCAGCCCCAGCATTTT	CASSLDRGLVSNQPQHF
TRBV19	TRBJ1-5	.	.	TGTGCCAGTGGGACGGGACAGCCCCAGCATTTT	CASGTGQPQHF
TRBV7-9	TRBJ2-1	.	.	TGTGCCAGCAGCCCCCCCTCAGAGCAGTTCTTC	CASSPPSEQFF
TRBV9	TRBJ2-5	.	.	TGTGCCAGCAGCGTAGACGGACAGCTGGGGGAGACCCAGTACTTC	CASSVDGQLGETQYF
TRBV2	TRBJ2-3	.	.	TGTGCCAGCAATCTGGACTATTCTAGCACAGATACGCAGTATTTT	CASNLDYSSTDTQYF
TRBV7-2	TRBJ2-3	.	.	TGTGCCAGCAGCCAAGCCAAAGACCCAGATACGCAGTATTTT	CASSQAKDPDTQYF
TRBV6-5	TRBJ1-5	.	.	TGTGCCAGCGCATCCGATCCGTATGGCAATCAGCCCCAGCATTTT	CASASDPYGNQPQHF
TRBV2	TRBJ1-4	.	.	TGTGCCAGCAGTGCAAGAGTGGGCGATGAAAAACTGTTTTTT	CASSARVGDEKLFF
TRBV19	TRBJ1-1	.	.	TGTGCCAGTAGTATAGTGATAAGGAACACTGAAGCTTTCTTT	CASSIVIRNTEAFF
TRBV7-2	TRBJ1-2	few	.	TGTGCCAGCAGCAGGACAGTCAACTATGGCTACACCTTC	CASSRTVNYGYTF
TRBV18	TRBJ2-5	.	.	TGTGCCAGCTCACCACCCTGGACGGGCGCTGAAGAGACCCAGTACTTC	CASSPPWTGAEETQYF
TRBV18	TRBJ2-1	.	.	TGTGCCAGCTCACCTTCCGGACAAACCTACAATGAGCAGTTCTTC	CASSPSGQTYNEQFF
TRBV6-6	TRBJ2-1	few	TRBD2	TGTGCCAGCAGTTACGGCGGGGGGAGATACAATGAGCAGTTCTTC	CASSYGGGRYNEQFF
TRBV6-1	TRBJ2-5	.	TRBD1	TGTGCCAGCAGTCGGACAGGGGGCGGGGAAGAGACCCAGTACTTC	CASSRTGGGEETQYF
TRBV4-3	TRBJ2-2	few	TRBD2	TGCGCCAGCAGCCAAGACCCTAGCGGGGCGGGGACCGGGGAGCTGTTTTTT	CASSQDPSGAGTGELFF
TRBV6-6	TRBJ1-1	.	.	TGTGCCAGCAGTTATATCACTGAAGCTTTCTTT	CASSYITEAFF
TRBV29-1	TRBJ2-4	.	.	TGCAGCGTCTCTCAAGGAGTTGGAACCAAAAACATTCAGTACTTC	CSVSQGVGTKNIQYF
TRBV14	TRBJ2-1	.	.	TGTGCCAGCAGCCAAGTCAGGAAGACAGGCAATGAGCAGTTCTTC	CASSQVRKTGNEQFF
TRBV30	TRBJ2-2	once	.	TGTGCCTGGAGTTTGGGCGGGGAGCTGTTTTTT	CAWSLGGELFF
TRBV18	TRBJ2-1	.	.	TGTGCCAGCTCCACGACAGGCCCCCGTGTTGTCGAGCAGTTCTTC	CASSTTGPRVVEQFF
TRBV7-9	TRBJ1-2	.	.	TGTGCCAGCAGCGCACAGGGTTTTCGAGATCCTTCTTATGGCTACACCTTC	CASSAQGFRDPSYGYTF
TRBV6-5	TRBJ1-2	.	.	TGTGCCAGCAGTTACACACGACAGGCGTATGGCTACACCTTC	CASSYTRQAYGYTF
TRBV7-3	TRBJ2-3	.	TRBD1	TGTGCCAGCAGCTTAATGGGACAGGGGGCGACAGATACGCAGTATTTT	CASSLMGQGATDTQYF
TRBV13	TRBJ2-1	few	.	TGTGCCAGCAGACTATGGGATGAGCAGTTCTTC	CASRLWDEQFF
TRBV19	TRBJ1-5	.	.	TGTGCCAGTAGTTACAACAGGGTAGGTCAGCCCCAGCATTTT	CASSYNRVGQPQHF
TRBV2	TRBJ1-5	.	.	TGTGCCAGCAGTACTCTCCAGGGAAGCCAGCCCCAGCATTTT	CASSTLQGSQPQHF
TRBV7-2	TRBJ2-7	.	.	TGTGCCAGCAGCCGGGACCGGGCCCAATACGAGCAGTACTTC	CASSRDRAQYEQYF
TRBV25-1	TRBJ2-3	once	.	TGTGCCAGCAGTGAATATAGAGGGGGCACAGATACGCAGTATTTT	CASSEYRGGTDTQYF
TRBV2	TRBJ2-3	.	TRBD2	TGTGCCAGCAGGCCGACTAGCGGGGGGGCAGATACGCAGTATTTT	CASRPTSGGADTQYF
TRBV14	TRBJ2-7	few	.	TGTGCCAGCAGCCAGGGTTTCTACGAGCAGTACTTC	CASSQGFYEQYF
TRBV28	TRBJ1-1	few	.	TGTGCCAGCAGGAGGAACACTGAAGCTTTCTTT	CASRRNTEAFF
TRBV5-4	TRBJ2-7	.	TRBD1	TGTGCCAGCAGTTCCGGGCCCGCACCTCGCGAGCAGGGGGCAGGCTACGAGCAGTACTTC	CASSSGPAPREQGAGYEQYF
TRBV18	TRBJ2-2	many	.	TGTGCCAGCTCACCCAGGTTCCCGAACACCGGGGAGCTGTTTTTT	CASSPRFPNTGELFF
TRBV7-2	TRBJ1-1	.	TRBD1	TGTGCCAGCAGCTTACCCGGACAGGGGAAGACTGAAGCTTTCTTT	CASSLPGQGKTEAFF
TRBV4-3	TRBJ1-2	.	.	TGCGCCAGCAGCCACGAGATAGGGGGCTATGGCTACACCTTC	CASSHEIGGYGYTF
TRBV19	TRBJ2-1	.	.	TGTGCCAGTACCAAGGACTTCTCCTACAATGAGCAGTTCTTC	CASTKDFSYNEQFF